These 23 T cell receptor beta chains share one sample of origin, sequenced in a study of identical twins. TCRdb redid the calling of the 5' RACE reads with MiXCR, one entry per CDR3 protein. The sample consists of more than 600,000 distinct CDR3 sequences, about 20% of them appearing once. The data were also submitted as part of a second study, on T cells expressing NK-cell markers.

The source material was PBMCs. The origin of the receptors is a woman under 30 in good health.

Details on this clonotype: Germline is not matched at one junction end, which may reflect a read error. The chain links TRBV7-9 to TRBJ1-2, with D perhaps TRBD1 (6 bases). The CDR3 has 12 residues. Germline assignment: CDR1 SEHNR and CDR2 FQNEAQ (reference sequence). This CDR3 reads CASSWGADGINF. CDR3 bases: TGTGCCAGCAGCTGGGGGGCCGATGGAATAAACTTC.

The sample holds a few counts of this clonotype. The rearrangement links TRBV27 to TRBJ2-7; D gene ambiguous. Deletions cut 6 bases from V and 2 bases from J, with 11 bases between. This CDR3 spans 13 amino acids. Looked up from germline, CDR1 is MNHEY and CDR2 is SMNVEV (reference sequence). The CDR3 loop is CASRMDGTYEQYF. The CDR3 DNA follows: TGTGCCAGCAGGATGGACGGAACCTACGAGCAGTACTTC.

In this sample, this clonotype turned up once. The chain is built from TRBV6-2 or TRBV6-3 and TRBJ2-4; D uncertain. Germline V gives CDR1 MNHEY, CDR2 SVGEGT. V was cut by 2 bases and J by 1 base, with 12 bases left in between. CDR3 length: 16 residues. The CDR3 DNA follows: TGTGCCAGCAGTTACGACCCCCTGGGGGCCAAAAACATTCAGTACTTC. Its translation is CASSYDPLGAKNIQYF.

The chain uses TRBV19 and TRBJ1-1; D is unclear. The CDR3 runs 12 residues. Trimming took 8 bases from V and 2 from J, leaving 9 bases between them. Germline V CDR1 and CDR2: LNHDA, SQIVND (reference sequence). The CDR3 loop reads CASGVGNTEAFF. The CDR3 DNA reads as TGTGCCAGTGGGGTGGGTAACACTGAAGCTTTCTTT. Supplemented by reference TRBV19 and TRBJ1-1, the full variable domain reads DGGITQSPKYLFRKEGQNVTLSCEQNLNHDAMYWYRQDPGQGLRLIYYSQIVNDFQKGDIAEGYSVSREKKESFPLTVTSAQKNPTAFYLCASGVGNTEAFFGQGTRLTVV.

The DNA of the CDR3 is TGTGCCAGCAGTACGACAGGGGTGAACACTGAAGCTTTCTTT. As protein: CASSTTGVNTEAFF. V and J are TRBV12-3 or TRBV12-4 and TRBJ1-1; 8 nucleotides agree with TRBD1. The CDR3 has 14 residues. With 5 bases clipped from V and 0 bases from J, the junction kept 2 bases outside the gene matches.

This clonotype has a handful of counts. This chain links TRBV24-1 with TRBJ2-7; D uncertain. The CDR3 sequence is 13 residues long. Germline assignment: CDR1 KGHDR and CDR2 SFDVKD. Trimming cost V 3 bases and J 2 bases, with 7 bases left between them. The CDR3: CATSDPLTYEQYF. The CDR3 nucleotides are TGTGCCACCAGTGATCCCCTCACCTACGAGCAGTACTTC.

V and J are TRBV13 and TRBJ2-7; D is possibly TRBD2 (6 bases). The CDR3 loop spans 14 amino acids. V was trimmed by 4 bases and J by 1 base, leaving 11 bases between them. Germline V CDR1 and CDR2: PRHDT, FYEKMQ (reference sequence). CDR3 sequence reads: CASSSTSSSYEQYF. The CDR3, as DNA: TGTGCCAGCAGCTCGACTAGTAGTTCCTACGAGCAGTACTTC.

The V gene is TRBV7-9, the J gene TRBJ2-2; D gene unclear. The V gene lost 6 bases and the J gene lost 5 bases, with 19 bases spanning the gap. Germline V gene data show CDR1 as SEHNR and CDR2 as FQNEAQ (reference sequence). This CDR3 has 16 residues. The CDR3 is CASSSKAPRTTGELFF. DNA for the CDR3: TGTGCCAGCAGTTCAAAGGCCCCCCGGACGACCGGGGAGCTGTTTTTT.

The chain combines TRBV5-1 with TRBJ1-2; 9 nucleotides agree with TRBD1. The CDR3 extends over 13 amino acids. Trimming at V came to 2 bases and at J to 6 bases, leaving 2 bases not matched to a gene. Per the germline V gene, CDR1 is SGHRS and CDR2 is YFSETQ. DNA of the CDR3: TGCGCCAGCAGCTTACAGGGGGCGAATGGCTACACCTTC. Its translation: CASSLQGANGYTF.

V is TRBV7-2 and J is TRBJ2-7; 10 bases are shared with TRBD2. This CDR3 region has 13 residues. The J segment lost 10 bases and the V segment lost 5 bases, leaving 8 bases of the junction unmatched. Germline V gene lookup returns CDR1 SGHTA and CDR2 FQGNSA. The CDR3 spells CASSPLAGPVQYF. The CDR3 nucleotides read TGTGCCAGCAGCCCACTAGCGGGACCGGTACAGTACTTC.

This clonotype occurred a few times. The rearrangement links TRBV4-3 to TRBJ2-2, with 12 bases fitting TRBD2. After removal of 5 bases from V and 5 bases from J, the junction contained 9 bases not matched to a gene. The CDR3 sequence is 17 residues long. Per the germline V gene, CDR1 is LGHNA and CDR2 is YSLEER. CDR3 nucleotides: TGCGCCAGCAGCGATCGGTGGACTAGCGGGATTACCGGGGAGCTGTTTTTT. It yields the protein CASSDRWTSGITGELFF.

This clonotype was found many times. This chain uses TRBV12-3 or TRBV12-4 with TRBJ1-1, with D hard to call. The CDR3 is 11 residues long. V was trimmed by 9 bases and J by 1 base, leaving 6 bases between them. The CDR3 DNA follows: TGTGCCAGTAAGGGGAACACTGAAGCTTTCTTT. This sequence encodes CASKGNTEAFF.

This clonotype was observed a few times. V and J are TRBV5-1 and TRBJ2-5, with 10 nucleotides matching TRBD1. This CDR3 spans 14 amino acids. With 4 bases clipped from V and 4 bases from J, the junction kept 4 bases outside the gene matches. Germline CDR1 and CDR2: SGHRS and YFSETQ. In DNA, the CDR3 is TGCGCCAGCAGCCCAGGGACAGGGGTAGAGACCCAGTACTTC. This translates into CASSPGTGVETQYF.

The genes are TRBV5-1 and TRBJ2-5; 10 bases agree with TRBD2. The length of the CDR3 is 16 residues. Per germline, CDR1 SGHRS and CDR2 YFSETQ. With 1 base clipped from V and 3 bases from J, the junction kept 6 bases outside the gene matches. Written as DNA, the CDR3 is TGCGCCAGCAGCTTGATTGCAGCGGGGGGGGAAGAGACCCAGTACTTC. It encodes CASSLIAAGGEETQYF.

The chain couples TRBV29-1 to TRBJ2-7; possibly TRBD1 for D (5 bases). The CDR3 is 11 amino acids. Trimming left V 6 bases short and J 3 bases short, with 9 bases between. Germline CDR1 reads SQVTM; CDR2 reads ANQGSEA. CDR3 residues: CSVADSYEQYF. For the CDR3, the DNA is TGCAGCGTCGCCGACAGCTACGAGCAGTACTTC.

V and J are TRBV5-1 and TRBJ2-3; 11 bases are shared with TRBD2. Per germline, CDR1 SGHRS and CDR2 YFSETQ. CDR3 length: 17 residues. V was clipped by 4 bases and J by 3 bases; unmatched bases: 10. The CDR3, as DNA: TGCGCCAGCAGCCCACTCCAGACTAGCGGGGTGACAGATACGCAGTATTTT. Translation: CASSPLQTSGVTDTQYF.

The chain joins TRBV5-1 to TRBJ2-3, with 10 bases lining up with TRBD2. The CDR3 contains 14 residues. Per the germline V gene, CDR1 is SGHRS and CDR2 is YFSETQ. V was pared by 7 bases and J by 1 base, with 3 bases of the junction left unmatched. The CDR3 DNA sequence: TGCGCCAGCGGCGGACTAGCGGGCACAGATACGCAGTATTTT. Its translation: CASGGLAGTDTQYF.

This clonotype was recorded at least ten times. This sequence joins TRBV12-3 or TRBV12-4 and TRBJ2-7; D may be TRBD1 or TRBD2 (6 bases each). V shed 3 bases and J shed 3 bases, with 15 bases lying between them. This CDR3 has 15 amino acids. Written as DNA, the CDR3 is TGTGCCAGCAGTTTCATACAGGGAGGCCTCTACGAGCAGTACTTC. It translates to CASSFIQGGLYEQYF.

This clonotype was picked up a small number of times. The DNA of the CDR3 is TGTGCCAGCAGTTTATGGCAGGGCTATGGCTACACCTTC. Translation: CASSLWQGYGYTF. The V call is TRBV12-3 or TRBV12-4, the J call TRBJ1-2; D is perhaps TRBD1 (5 bases). Trimming shortened V by 2 bases and J by 4 bases, and 8 bases separated the two germline ends. The CDR3 is made up of 13 amino acids.

This clonotype was detected a few times. This rearrangement joins TRBV6-5 to TRBJ2-1; the D is unclear. Germline values: CDR1 MNHEY, CDR2 SVGAGI. Trimming pared 3 bases from V and 10 bases from J, leaving 13 bases between. The CDR3 consists of 13 residues. CDR3 sequence: CASSYRVRWEQFF. The CDR3 nucleotides read TGTGCCAGCAGTTATAGGGTTAGATGGGAGCAGTTCTTC.

The rearrangement uses TRBV3-1 and TRBJ2-1; TRBD2 might be the D (6 bases). The ends were cut back, 3 bases at V and 8 bases at J, with 11 bases in the middle. The CDR3 is made up of 13 amino acids. Germline CDR1 LGHDT, CDR2 YNNKEL (reference sequence). The CDR3 region is CASSQEGRHEQFF. Here the CDR3 DNA reads TGTGCCAGCAGCCAGGAGGGACGACATGAGCAGTTCTTC.

This chain links TRBV12-3 or TRBV12-4 with TRBJ2-7; 9 positions match TRBD2. V trimming: 3 bases; J trimming: 4 bases; junction bases outside the gene matches: 13. This CDR3 has 17 residues. The CDR3 here is CASSFVRASGKAYEQYF. The CDR3 DNA sequence: TGTGCCAGCAGTTTCGTTAGGGCTAGCGGGAAAGCATACGAGCAGTACTTC.

This clonotype turned up a few times. The genes are TRBV12-3 or TRBV12-4 and TRBJ2-7; 7 bases match TRBD1. The CDR3 has 16 amino acids. Trimming took 6 bases from V and 0 from J; bases not matched to a gene: 11. CDR3 residues: CASSPSGTVISYEQYF. CDR3 coding DNA: TGTGCCAGCAGCCCGTCCGGGACAGTGATCTCCTACGAGCAGTACTTC.